This record concerns one T cell receptor beta chain sequence. Its antigen is not identified. The data were taken from a study of blood T cells in healthy people across ages. As for the study in general: The capture of about one barcoded beta molecule per two T cells was achieved by template switching.

Notes on the study in general: Relative to aged donors, long-lived donors carried more naive CD4+ cells and displayed higher diversity.

Using a J-beta primer mix together with a sample-barcoded 5' primer, a second PCR was run for about 6 to 12 cycles. Using its own MiXCR run on the 5' RACE reads, TCRdb lists one record per CDR3 protein. Of hundreds of thousands of distinct CDR3 sequences in the sample, 22% were seen once. The TCR sequence derives from a man aged 65-85 years in good health. The sample comprised blood.

CDR3: CASSPIRGNTEAFF. DNA for the CDR3: TGCGCCAGCAGCCCAATCAGGGGGAACACTGAAGCTTTCTTT. The chain recombines TRBV5-1 with TRBJ1-1, with TRBD1 as a possible D gene (6 bases). CDR1 SGHRS and CDR2 YFSETQ come from the germline V gene. CDR3 length: 14 amino acids. Trimming took off 4 bases at V and 1 base at J, with 11 bases between the two ends.